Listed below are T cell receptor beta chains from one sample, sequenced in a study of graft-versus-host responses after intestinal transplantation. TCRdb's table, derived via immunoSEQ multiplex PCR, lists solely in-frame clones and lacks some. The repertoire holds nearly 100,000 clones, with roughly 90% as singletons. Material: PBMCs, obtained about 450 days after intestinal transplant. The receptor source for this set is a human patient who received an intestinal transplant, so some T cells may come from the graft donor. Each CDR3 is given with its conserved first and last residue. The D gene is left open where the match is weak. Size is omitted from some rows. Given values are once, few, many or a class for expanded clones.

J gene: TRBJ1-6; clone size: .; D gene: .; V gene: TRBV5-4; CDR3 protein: CASSLEGGSYNSPLHF; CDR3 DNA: TGTGCCAGCAGCTTAGAAGGGGGCTCCTATAATTCACCCCTCCACTTT
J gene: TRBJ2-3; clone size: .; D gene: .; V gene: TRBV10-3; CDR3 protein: CAISDGPSTDTQYF; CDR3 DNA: TGTGCCATCAGTGACGGGCCTAGCACAGATACGCAGTATTTT
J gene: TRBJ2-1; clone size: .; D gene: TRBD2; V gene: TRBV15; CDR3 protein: CATSRTSGGAGDEQFF; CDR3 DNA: TGTGCCACCAGCCGGACTAGCGGGGGGGCCGGTGATGAGCAGTTCTTC
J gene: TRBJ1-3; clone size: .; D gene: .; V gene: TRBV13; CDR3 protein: CASSGDRGNTIYF; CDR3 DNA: TGTGCCAGCAGCGGCGACAGGGGAAACACCATATATTTT
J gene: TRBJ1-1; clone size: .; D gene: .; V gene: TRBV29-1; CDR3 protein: CSVVGTDMNTEAFF; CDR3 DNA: TGCAGCGTTGTAGGAACAGACATGAACACTGAAGCTTTCTTT
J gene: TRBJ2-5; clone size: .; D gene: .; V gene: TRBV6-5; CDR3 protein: CASSSHETQYF; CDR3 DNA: TGTGCCAGCAGTTCCCATGAGACCCAGTACTTC
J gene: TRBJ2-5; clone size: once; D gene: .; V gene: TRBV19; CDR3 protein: CASSTSPQETQYF; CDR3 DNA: TGTGCCAGTAGTACTAGTCCTCAAGAGACCCAGTACTTC
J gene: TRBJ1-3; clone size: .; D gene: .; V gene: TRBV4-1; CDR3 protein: CASSQDRSSGNTIYF; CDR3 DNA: TGCGCCAGCAGCCAAGATAGGAGCTCTGGAAACACCATATATTTT
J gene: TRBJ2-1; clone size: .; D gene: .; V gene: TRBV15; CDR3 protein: CATSRGSSYNEQFF; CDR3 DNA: TGTGCCACCAGCAGGGGGAGTTCCTACAATGAGCAGTTCTTC
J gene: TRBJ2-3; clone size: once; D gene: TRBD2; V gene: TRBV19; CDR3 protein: CASRGGTPSTDTQYF; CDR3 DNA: TGTGCCAGTAGGGGGGGGACTCCTAGCACAGATACGCAGTATTTT
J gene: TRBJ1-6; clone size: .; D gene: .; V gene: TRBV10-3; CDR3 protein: CAISEEGRGSAYNSPLHF; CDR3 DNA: TGTGCCATCAGTGAAGAGGGCAGGGGAAGCGCCTATAATTCACCCCTCCACTTT
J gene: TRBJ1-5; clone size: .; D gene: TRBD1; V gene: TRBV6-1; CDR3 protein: CASSGRDSPRRPQHF; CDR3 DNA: TGTGCCAGCAGTGGCCGGGACAGCCCACGGAGGCCCCAGCATTTT
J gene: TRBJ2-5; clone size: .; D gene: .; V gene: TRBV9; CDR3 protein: CASTKRGGKETQYF; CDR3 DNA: TGTGCCAGCACCAAGAGGGGAGGAAAAGAGACCCAGTACTTC
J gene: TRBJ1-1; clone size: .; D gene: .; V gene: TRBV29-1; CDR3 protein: CSVEAGDTEAFF; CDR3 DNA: TGCAGCGTTGAAGCAGGGGACACTGAAGCTTTCTTT
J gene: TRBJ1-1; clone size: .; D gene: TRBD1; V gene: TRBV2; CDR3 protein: CASSERWTGNTEAFF; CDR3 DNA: TGTGCCAGCAGTGAAAGGTGGACAGGGAACACTGAAGCTTTCTTT
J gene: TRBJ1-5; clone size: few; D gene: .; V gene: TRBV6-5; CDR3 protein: CASSPGPNQPQHF; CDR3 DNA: TGTGCCAGCAGTCCCGGGCCGAATCAGCCCCAGCATTTT
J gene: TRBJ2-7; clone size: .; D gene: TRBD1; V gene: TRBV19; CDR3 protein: CASSRRGTGAYEQYF; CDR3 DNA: TGTGCCAGTAGTAGAAGGGGGACAGGAGCTTACGAGCAGTACTTC
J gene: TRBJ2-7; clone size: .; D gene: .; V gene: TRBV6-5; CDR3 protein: CASSRTDSDPYEQYF; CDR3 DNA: TGTGCCAGCAGCCGGACAGATTCCGACCCCTACGAGCAGTACTTC
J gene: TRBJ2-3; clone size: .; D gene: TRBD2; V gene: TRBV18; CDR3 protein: CASSPLGTSHTQYF; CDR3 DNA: TGTGCCAGCTCACCACTCGGGACTAGTCATACGCAGTATTTT
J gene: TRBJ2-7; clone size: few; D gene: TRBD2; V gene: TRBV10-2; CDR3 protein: CASSDTAGTRPYEQYF; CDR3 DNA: TGCGCCAGCAGTGATACGGCCGGGACTAGGCCCTACGAGCAGTACTTC
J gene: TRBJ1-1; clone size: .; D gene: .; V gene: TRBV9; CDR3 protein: CASSPMPGGTEAFF; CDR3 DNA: TGTGCCAGCAGCCCCATGCCGGGGGGCACTGAAGCTTTCTTT
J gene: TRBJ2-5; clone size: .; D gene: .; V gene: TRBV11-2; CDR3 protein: CASSLGGGIETQYF; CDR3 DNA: TGTGCCAGCAGCTTGGGTGGGGGGATTGAGACCCAGTACTTC
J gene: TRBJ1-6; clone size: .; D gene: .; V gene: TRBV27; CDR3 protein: CASRGRSYNSPLHF; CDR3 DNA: TGTGCCAGCAGGGGGCGCTCCTATAATTCACCCCTCCACTTT
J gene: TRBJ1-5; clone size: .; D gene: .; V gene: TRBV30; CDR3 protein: CAWMLGHVRDSNQPQHF; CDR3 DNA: TGTGCCTGGATGTTGGGACACGTAAGAGATAGCAATCAGCCCCAGCATTTT
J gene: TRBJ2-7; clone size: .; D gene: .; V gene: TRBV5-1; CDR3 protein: CASSSGGRDSPYEQYF; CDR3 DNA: TGCGCCAGCAGCTCCGGGGGCCGGGACAGTCCCTACGAGCAGTACTTC
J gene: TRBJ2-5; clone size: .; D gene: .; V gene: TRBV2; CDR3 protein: CASSEAFLNSQETQYF; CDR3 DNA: TGTGCCAGCAGTGAAGCGTTCCTGAACTCTCAAGAGACCCAGTACTTC
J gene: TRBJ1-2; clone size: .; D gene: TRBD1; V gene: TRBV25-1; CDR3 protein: CASRTGYSYGYTF; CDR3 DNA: TGTGCCAGCAGGACAGGGTATAGCTATGGCTACACCTTC
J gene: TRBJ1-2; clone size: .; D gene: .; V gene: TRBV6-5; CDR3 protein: CASREGVIYGYTF; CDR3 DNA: TGTGCCAGCAGGGAGGGGGTTATCTATGGCTACACCTTC
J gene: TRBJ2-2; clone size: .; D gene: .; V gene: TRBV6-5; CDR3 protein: CASSYGAGELFF; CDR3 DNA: TGTGCCAGCAGTTATGGTGCCGGGGAGCTGTTTTTT
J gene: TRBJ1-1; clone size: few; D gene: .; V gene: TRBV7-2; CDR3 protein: CASSFRQNTEAFF; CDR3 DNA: TGTGCCAGCAGCTTTAGACAGAACACTGAAGCTTTCTTT
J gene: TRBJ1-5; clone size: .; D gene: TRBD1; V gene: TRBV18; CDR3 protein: CASSPPGGGDQPQHF; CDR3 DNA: TGTGCCAGCTCACCCCCAGGGGGTGGGGATCAGCCCCAGCATTTT
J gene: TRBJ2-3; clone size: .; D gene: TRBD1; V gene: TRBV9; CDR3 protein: CASSPPRGQDTDTQYF; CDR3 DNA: TGTGCCAGCAGCCCTCCCCGGGGACAGGACACAGATACGCAGTATTTT
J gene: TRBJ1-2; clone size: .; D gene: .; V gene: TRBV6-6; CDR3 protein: CASRAGIGGYTF; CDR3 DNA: TGTGCCAGCAGGGCAGGGATAGGCGGCTACACCTTC
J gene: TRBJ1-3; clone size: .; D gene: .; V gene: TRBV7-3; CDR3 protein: CASRLQGNTIYF; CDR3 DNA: TGTGCCAGCAGGCTCCAGGGAAACACCATATATTTT
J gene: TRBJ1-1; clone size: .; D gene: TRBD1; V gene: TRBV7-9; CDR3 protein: CASSLVTGSTEAFF; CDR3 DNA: TGTGCCAGCAGCTTAGTGACAGGGAGCACTGAAGCTTTCTTT
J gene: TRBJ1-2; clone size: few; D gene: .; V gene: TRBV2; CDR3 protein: CASKPDYGYTF; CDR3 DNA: TGTGCCAGCAAACCCGACTATGGCTACACCTTC
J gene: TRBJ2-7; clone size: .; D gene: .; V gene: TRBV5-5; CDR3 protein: CASSQFSGEQYF; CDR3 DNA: TGTGCCAGCAGCCAATTTAGTGGCGAGCAGTACTTC